This is a list of T cell receptor beta chains from one sample in a study of CD8+ T cells in alopecia areata. Generated by immunoSEQ multiplex PCR, the TCRdb table keeps only in-frame clones and is missing some. The table shows about 210,000 clones, with 66% occurring only once. The source material was CD4+ T cells sorted from blood, sampled at week 44, from a patient treated with tofacitinib. These receptors were collected from a human donor with alopecia areata. Each CDR3 is given with its conserved first and last residue. Clone size, where shown, is once, few, many, or a class for clones that have expanded.

J gene	clone size	V gene	CDR3 protein
TRBJ2-1	-	TRBV5-4	CASSSRGGASYNEQFF
TRBJ2-4	-	TRBV29-1	CSVVEGGLAKNIQYF
TRBJ1-1	-	TRBV20-1	CSARAGGEAFF
TRBJ2-5	-	TRBV5-8	CASMGAGLVETQYF
TRBJ1-5	-	TRBV6-1	CASEDGMPPGSQHF
TRBJ2-7	few	TRBV11-2	CASSLLAGVSEQYF
TRBJ1-2	few	TRBV7-2	CASSTQQGNYGYTF
TRBJ2-7	-	TRBV7-9	CASSLTTSTDSYEQYF
TRBJ1-5	-	TRBV19	CASSMSLYQPQHF
TRBJ2-6	-	TRBV29-1	CSTAGVGANVLTF
TRBJ1-6	-	TRBV4-2	CASSQDQGLGTYNSPLHF
TRBJ2-5	few	TRBV30	CAWSQLGETQYF
TRBJ2-4	-	TRBV10-3	CGTGSGAKNIQYF
TRBJ2-7	-	TRBV30	CACHPSQRANYEQYF
TRBJ2-3	-	TRBV5-1	CASSIGLDTQYF
TRBJ2-3	-	TRBV30	CAWSVRRGSTDTQYF
TRBJ2-3	-	TRBV19	CASSTDSLSDTQYF
TRBJ2-7	once	TRBV29-1	CSVEVRGYEQYF
TRBJ2-2	-	TRBV30	CAWDRDGPTGELFF
TRBJ1-2	-	TRBV15	CATSRDRQGAYYGYTF
TRBJ2-1	-	TRBV6-5	CATAPTAGAHNEQFF
TRBJ2-6	-	TRBV11-2	CASSLVAGANVLTF
TRBJ1-1	-	TRBV30	CAWRKGSNTEAFF
TRBJ2-3	many	TRBV5-6	CASSPRVRERGGFTDTQYF
TRBJ1-1	few	TRBV7-2	CASSLTSGGQGTEAFF
TRBJ2-2	many	TRBV2	CASTLAGADTGELFF
TRBJ2-2	-	TRBV29-1	CSVVGGGNTGELFF